The clone carrying this TCR beta chain has more than one count but fewer than ten. The target antigen is unknown. The authors ran a second PCR of about 7 to 11 cycles using a sample-barcoded 5' primer and a J-beta primer mix. Using its own MiXCR run on the 5' RACE reads, TCRdb lists one record per CDR3 protein. Of roughly 790,000 distinct CDR3 sequences listed, 43% are singletons. Total RNA extraction produced at least 5 micrograms (per sample) for the study. J lost 8 bases, V lost 3 bases, and 6 bases had no gene match. Germline CDR1 LGHDT, CDR2 YNNKEL (reference sequence). This CDR3 has 15 amino acids. These data come from a study of blood T cells in healthy people across ages. General study results and limits: A strong correlation was seen between TCR beta diversity and naive T cell percentage. The unknown donor CMV status may have confounded expanded clonotype changes. Older age went with lower TCR beta diversity per million T cells, in a roughly linear way.

This sequence was found in a woman aged 55-69 years in good health. The chain is built from TRBV3-1 and TRBJ2-1; 11 bases agree with TRBD2. Sequenced input: blood. CDR3 residues: CASSQLAGGSHEQFF. The DNA for the CDR3 is TGTGCCAGCAGCCAGCTAGCGGGAGGTAGCCATGAGCAGTTCTTC.